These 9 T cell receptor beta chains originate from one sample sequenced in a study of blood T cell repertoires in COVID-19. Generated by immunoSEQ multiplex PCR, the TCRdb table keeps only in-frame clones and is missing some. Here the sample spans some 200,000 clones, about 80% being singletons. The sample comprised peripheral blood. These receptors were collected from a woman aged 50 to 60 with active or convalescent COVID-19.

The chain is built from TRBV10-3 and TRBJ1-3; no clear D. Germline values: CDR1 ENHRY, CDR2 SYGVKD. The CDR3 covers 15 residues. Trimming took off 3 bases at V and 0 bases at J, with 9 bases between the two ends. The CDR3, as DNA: TGTGCCATCAGTGACCAGGTGATCTCTGGAAACACCATATATTTT. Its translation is CAISDQVISGNTIYF.

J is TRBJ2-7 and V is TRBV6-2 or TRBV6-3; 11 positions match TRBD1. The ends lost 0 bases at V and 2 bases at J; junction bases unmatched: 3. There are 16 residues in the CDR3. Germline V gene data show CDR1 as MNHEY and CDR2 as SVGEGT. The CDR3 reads CASSYSDRGPAYEQYF. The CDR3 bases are TGTGCCAGCAGTTACTCGGACAGGGGGCCGGCCTACGAGCAGTACTTC.

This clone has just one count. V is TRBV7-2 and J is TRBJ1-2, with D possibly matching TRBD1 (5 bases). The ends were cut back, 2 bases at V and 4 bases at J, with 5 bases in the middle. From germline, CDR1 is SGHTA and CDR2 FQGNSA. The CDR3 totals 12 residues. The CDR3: CASSLRGYGYTF. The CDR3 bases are TGTGCCAGCAGCTTAAGGGGCTATGGCTACACCTTC. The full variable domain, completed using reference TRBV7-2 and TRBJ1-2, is GAGVSQSPSNKVTEKGKDVELRCDPISGHTALYWYRQSLGQGLEFLIYFQGNSAPDKSGLPSDRFSAERTGGSVSTLTIQRTQQEDSAVYLCASSLRGYGYTFGSGTRLTVV.

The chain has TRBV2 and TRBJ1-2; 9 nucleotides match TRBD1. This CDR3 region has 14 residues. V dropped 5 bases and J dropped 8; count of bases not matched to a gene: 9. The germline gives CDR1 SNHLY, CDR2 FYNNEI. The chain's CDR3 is CASSPGQGRKGYTF. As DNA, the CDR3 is TGTGCCAGCAGTCCCGGACAGGGGAGAAAAGGCTACACCTTC.

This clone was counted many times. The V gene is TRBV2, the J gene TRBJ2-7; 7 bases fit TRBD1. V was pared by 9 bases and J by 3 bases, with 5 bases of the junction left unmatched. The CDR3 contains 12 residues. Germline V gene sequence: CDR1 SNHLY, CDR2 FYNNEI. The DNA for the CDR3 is TGTGCCAGTAACGGACAGGTCTACGAGCAGTACTTC. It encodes CASNGQVYEQYF. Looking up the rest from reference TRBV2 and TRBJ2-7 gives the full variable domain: EPEVTQTPSHQVTQMGQEVILRCVPISNHLYFYWYRQILGQKVEFLVSFYNNEISEKSEIFDDQFSVERPDGSNFTLKIRSTKLEDSAMYFCASNGQVYEQYFGPGTRLTVT.

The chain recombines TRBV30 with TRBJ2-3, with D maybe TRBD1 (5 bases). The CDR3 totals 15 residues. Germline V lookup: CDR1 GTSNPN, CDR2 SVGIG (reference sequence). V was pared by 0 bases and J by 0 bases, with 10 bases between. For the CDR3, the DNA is TGTGCCTGGAGTGTACAGGTTCTTAGCACAGATACGCAGTATTTT. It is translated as CAWSVQVLSTDTQYF.

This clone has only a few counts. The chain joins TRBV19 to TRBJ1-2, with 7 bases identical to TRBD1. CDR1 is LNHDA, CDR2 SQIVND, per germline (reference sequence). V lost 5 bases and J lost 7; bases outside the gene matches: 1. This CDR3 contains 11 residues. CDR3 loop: CASSDRVGYTF. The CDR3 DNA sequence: TGTGCCAGTAGTGACAGGGTTGGCTACACCTTC.

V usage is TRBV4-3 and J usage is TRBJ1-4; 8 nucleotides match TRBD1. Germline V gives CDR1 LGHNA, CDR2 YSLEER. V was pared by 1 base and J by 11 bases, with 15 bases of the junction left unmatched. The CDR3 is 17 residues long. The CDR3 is CASSQAGPGTGRGKLFF. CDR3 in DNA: TGCGCCAGCAGCCAAGCTGGTCCCGGGACAGGACGTGGGAAACTGTTTTTT.

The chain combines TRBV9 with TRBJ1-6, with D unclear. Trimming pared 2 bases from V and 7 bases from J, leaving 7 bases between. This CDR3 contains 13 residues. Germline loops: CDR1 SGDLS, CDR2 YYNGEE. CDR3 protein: CASSVGGNSPLHF. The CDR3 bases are TGTGCCAGCAGCGTCGGAGGGAATTCACCCCTCCACTTT.